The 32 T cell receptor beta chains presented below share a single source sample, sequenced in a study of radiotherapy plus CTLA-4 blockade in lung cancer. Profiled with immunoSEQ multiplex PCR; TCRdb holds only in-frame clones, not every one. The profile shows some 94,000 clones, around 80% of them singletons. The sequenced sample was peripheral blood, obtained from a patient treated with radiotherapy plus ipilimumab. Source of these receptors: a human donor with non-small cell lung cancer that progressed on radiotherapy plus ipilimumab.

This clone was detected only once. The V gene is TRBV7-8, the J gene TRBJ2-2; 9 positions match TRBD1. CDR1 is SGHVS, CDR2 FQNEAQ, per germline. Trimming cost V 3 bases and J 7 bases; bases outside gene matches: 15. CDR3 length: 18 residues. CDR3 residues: CASSFTRLRDRVGGELFF. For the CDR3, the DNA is TGTGCCAGCAGCTTTACCCGTCTCCGGGACAGGGTCGGCGGGGAGCTGTTTTTT.

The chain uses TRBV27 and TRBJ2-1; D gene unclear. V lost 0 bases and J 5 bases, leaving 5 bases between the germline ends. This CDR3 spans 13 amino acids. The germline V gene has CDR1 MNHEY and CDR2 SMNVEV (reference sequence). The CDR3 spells CASSLSVNNEQFF. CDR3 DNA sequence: TGTGCCAGCAGTTTATCGGTCAACAATGAGCAGTTCTTC.

CDR3 sequence (DNA): TGTGCAAGTCGCCTCGCGGCGAAACGGTCGAGCTCCTACGAGCAGTACTTC. It specifies CASRLAAKRSSSYEQYF. The chain has TRBV12-2 and TRBJ2-7; no check of the table's D call, TRBD2, against the DNA was made. TRBV12-2 is labeled a pseudogene. The CDR3 extends over 17 amino acids.

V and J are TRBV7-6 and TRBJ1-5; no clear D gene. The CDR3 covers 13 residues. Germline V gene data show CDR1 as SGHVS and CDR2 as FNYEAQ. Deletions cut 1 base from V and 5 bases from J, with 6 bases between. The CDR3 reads CASSLGIYQPQHF. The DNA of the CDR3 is TGTGCCAGCAGCTTAGGAATTTATCAGCCCCAGCATTTT.

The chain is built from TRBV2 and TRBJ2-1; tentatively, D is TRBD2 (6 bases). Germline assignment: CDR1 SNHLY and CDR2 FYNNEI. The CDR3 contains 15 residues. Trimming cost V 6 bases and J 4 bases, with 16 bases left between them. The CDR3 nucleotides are TGTGCCAGCAGCCGGGACTCCAACTATTACAATGAGCAGTTCTTC. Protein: CASSRDSNYYNEQFF. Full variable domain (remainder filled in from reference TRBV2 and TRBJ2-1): EPEVTQTPSHQVTQMGQEVILRCVPISNHLYFYWYRQILGQKVEFLVSFYNNEISEKSEIFDDQFSVERPDGSNFTLKIRSTKLEDSAMYFCASSRDSNYYNEQFFGPGTRLTVL.

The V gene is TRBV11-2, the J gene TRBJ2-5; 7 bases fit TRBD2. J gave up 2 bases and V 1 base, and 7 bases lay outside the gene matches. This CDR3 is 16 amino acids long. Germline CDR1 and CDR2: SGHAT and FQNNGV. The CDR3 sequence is CASSLGILAAQETQYF. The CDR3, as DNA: TGTGCCAGCAGCTTAGGAATCCTAGCGGCACAAGAGACCCAGTACTTC.

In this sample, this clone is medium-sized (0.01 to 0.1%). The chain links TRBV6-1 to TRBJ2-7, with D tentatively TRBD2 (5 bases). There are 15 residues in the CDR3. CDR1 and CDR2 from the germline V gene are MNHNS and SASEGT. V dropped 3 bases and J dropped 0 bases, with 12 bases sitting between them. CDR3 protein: CASSEEVGSSYEQYF. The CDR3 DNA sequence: TGTGCCAGCAGTGAGGAGGTAGGGAGCTCCTACGAGCAGTACTTC.

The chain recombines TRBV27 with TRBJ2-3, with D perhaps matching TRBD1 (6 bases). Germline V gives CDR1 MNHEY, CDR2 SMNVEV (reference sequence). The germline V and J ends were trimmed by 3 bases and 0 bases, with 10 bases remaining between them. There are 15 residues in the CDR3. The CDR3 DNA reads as TGTGCCAGCAGTTTCAGGGGATTGAGCACAGATACGCAGTATTTT. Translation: CASSFRGLSTDTQYF.

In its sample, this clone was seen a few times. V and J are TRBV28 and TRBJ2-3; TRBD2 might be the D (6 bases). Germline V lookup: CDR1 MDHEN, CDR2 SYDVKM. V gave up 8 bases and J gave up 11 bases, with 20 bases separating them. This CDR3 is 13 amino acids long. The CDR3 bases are TGTGCCAGCGGACGGGGACTCGAATGGGAGCAGTATTTT. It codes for CASGRGLEWEQYF.

CDR3 in amino acids: CASSLSGSSYNEQFF. Written as DNA, the CDR3 is TGTGCCAGCAGTTTATCCGGGAGCTCCTACAATGAGCAGTTCTTC. V gene TRBV27 combines with J gene TRBJ2-1, with a weak D call TRBD2 (6 bases). Per the germline V gene, CDR1 is MNHEY and CDR2 is SMNVEV (reference sequence). The V end lost 0 bases, the J end lost 0 bases, and 6 bases lay between the germline ends. The CDR3 runs 15 residues.

CDR3 region: CASSPYPTGGTLTYEQYF. The CDR3 DNA sequence: TGTGCCAGCAGCCCTTACCCGACAGGGGGCACCTTGACCTACGAGCAGTACTTC. V gene TRBV28 combines with J gene TRBJ2-7; 10 bases align to TRBD1. Germline loops: CDR1 MDHEN, CDR2 SYDVKM. The CDR3 length is 18 residues. The V gene end was trimmed by 6 bases and the J gene end by 2 bases; junction bases not matched to a gene: 16.

The CDR3 spells CASSFHTGELFF. CDR3 DNA: TGTGCCAGCAGCTTTCACACCGGGGAGCTGTTTTTT. The chain combines TRBV7-9 with TRBJ2-2; no firm D call. The CDR3 extends over 12 amino acids. V was cut by 3 bases and J by 3 bases, with 2 bases left in between. Germline CDR1 and CDR2: SEHNR and FQNEAQ (reference sequence).

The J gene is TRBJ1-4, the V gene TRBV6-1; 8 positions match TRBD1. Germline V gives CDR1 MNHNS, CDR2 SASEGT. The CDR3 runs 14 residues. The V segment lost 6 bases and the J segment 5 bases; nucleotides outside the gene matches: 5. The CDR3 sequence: CASSRDRQNEKLFF. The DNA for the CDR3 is TGTGCCAGCAGCCGGGACAGGCAGAATGAAAAACTGTTTTTT.

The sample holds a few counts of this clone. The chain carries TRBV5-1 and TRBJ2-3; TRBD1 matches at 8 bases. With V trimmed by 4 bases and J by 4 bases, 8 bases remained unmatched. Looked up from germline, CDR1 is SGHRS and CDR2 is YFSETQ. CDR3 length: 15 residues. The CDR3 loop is CASSIRTGLADTQYF. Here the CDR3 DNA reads TGCGCCAGCAGCATCCGGACAGGGTTGGCAGATACGCAGTATTTT.

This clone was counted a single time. CDR3 coding DNA: TGTGCCAGCAGTGAATACAGGGCTCCCTACGAGCAGTACTTC. Amino acid sequence: CASSEYRAPYEQYF. The chain carries TRBV25-1 and TRBJ2-7; a weak D match, TRBD1 (5 bases). Germline-derived CDR1 and CDR2 are MGHDK and SYGVNS. The ends were cut back, 0 bases at V and 2 bases at J, with 8 bases in the middle. The length of the CDR3 is 14 residues.

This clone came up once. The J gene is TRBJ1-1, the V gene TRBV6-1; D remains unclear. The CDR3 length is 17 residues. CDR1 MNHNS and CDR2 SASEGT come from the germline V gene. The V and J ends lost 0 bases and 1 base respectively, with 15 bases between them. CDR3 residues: CASSEAAGGLRNTEAFF. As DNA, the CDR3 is TGTGCCAGCAGTGAAGCGGCGGGAGGTCTAAGGAACACTGAAGCTTTCTTT.

For the CDR3, the DNA is TGTGCCAGCCAGAGGGGGGGGGCGAACACTGAAGCTTTCTTT. Translating gives CASQRGGANTEAFF. This chain joins TRBV6-1 and TRBJ1-1; a possible D gene is TRBD1 (6 bases). This CDR3 has 14 amino acids. Trimming left V 8 bases short and J 1 base short, with 14 bases between. CDR1 and CDR2 from the germline V gene are MNHNS and SASEGT.

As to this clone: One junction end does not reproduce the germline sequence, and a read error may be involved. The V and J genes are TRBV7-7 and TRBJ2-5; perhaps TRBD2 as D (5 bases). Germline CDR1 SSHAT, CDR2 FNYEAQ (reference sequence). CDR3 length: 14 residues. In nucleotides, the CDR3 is TGTGCTAGCAGCGGAGGTGGCCCCCAAGAGACCCAGTACTTC. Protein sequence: CASSGGGPQETQYF.

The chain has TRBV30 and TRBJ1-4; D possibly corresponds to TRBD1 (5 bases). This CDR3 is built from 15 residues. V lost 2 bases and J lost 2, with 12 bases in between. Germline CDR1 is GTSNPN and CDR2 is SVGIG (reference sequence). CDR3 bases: TGTGCCTGGAGTTCCCTGGGGGAGACTAATGAAAAACTGTTTTTT. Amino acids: CAWSSLGETNEKLFF.

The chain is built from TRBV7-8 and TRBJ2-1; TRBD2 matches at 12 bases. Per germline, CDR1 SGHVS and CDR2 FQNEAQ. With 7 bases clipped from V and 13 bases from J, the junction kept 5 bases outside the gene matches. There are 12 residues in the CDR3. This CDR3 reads CASTKGLAGQFF. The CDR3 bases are TGTGCCAGCACCAAAGGACTAGCGGGACAGTTCTTC. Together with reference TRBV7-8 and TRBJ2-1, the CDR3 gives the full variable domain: GAGVSQSPRYKVAKRGQDVALRCDPISGHVSLFWYQQALGQGPEFLTYFQNEAQLDKSGLPSDRFFAERPEGSVSTLKIQRTQQEDSAVYLCASTKGLAGQFFGPGTRLTVL.

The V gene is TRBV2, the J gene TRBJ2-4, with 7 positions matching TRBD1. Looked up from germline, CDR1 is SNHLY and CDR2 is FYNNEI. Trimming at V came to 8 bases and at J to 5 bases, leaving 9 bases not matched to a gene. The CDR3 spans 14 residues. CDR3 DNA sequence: TGTGCCAGCGGACGCTCCGGGACAGAAAACATTCAGTACTTC. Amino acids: CASGRSGTENIQYF.

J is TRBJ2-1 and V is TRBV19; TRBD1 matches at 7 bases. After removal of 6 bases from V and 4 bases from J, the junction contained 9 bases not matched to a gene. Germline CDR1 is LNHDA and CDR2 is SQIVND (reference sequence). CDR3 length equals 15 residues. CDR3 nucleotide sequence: TGTGCCAGTAGACCACCCGGGACAGAGTACAATGAGCAGTTCTTC. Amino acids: CASRPPGTEYNEQFF.

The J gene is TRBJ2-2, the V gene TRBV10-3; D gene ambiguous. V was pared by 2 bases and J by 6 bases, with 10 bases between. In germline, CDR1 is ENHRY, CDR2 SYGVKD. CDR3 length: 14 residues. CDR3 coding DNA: TGTGCCATCAGTGAGGGAAATCCCCCCGGGGAGCTGTTTTTT. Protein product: CAISEGNPPGELFF.

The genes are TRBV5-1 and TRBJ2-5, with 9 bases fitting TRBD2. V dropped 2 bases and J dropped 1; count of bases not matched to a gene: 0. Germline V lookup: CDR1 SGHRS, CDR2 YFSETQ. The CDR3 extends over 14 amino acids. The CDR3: CASSFSGSQETQYF. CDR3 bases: TGCGCCAGCAGCTTTAGCGGGAGCCAAGAGACCCAGTACTTC.

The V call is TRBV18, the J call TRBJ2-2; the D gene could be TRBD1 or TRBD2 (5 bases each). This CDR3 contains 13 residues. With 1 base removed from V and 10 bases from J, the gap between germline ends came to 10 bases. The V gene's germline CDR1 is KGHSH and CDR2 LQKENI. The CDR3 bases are TGTGCCAGCTCACCACTGGGGACCTCGGAGCTGTTTTTT. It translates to CASSPLGTSELFF.

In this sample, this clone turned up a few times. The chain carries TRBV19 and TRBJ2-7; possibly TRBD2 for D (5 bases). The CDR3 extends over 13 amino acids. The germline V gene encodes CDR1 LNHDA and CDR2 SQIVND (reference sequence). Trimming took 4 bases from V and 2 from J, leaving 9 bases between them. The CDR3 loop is CASSRELAYEQYF. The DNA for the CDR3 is TGTGCCAGTAGTAGGGAACTAGCCTACGAGCAGTACTTC.

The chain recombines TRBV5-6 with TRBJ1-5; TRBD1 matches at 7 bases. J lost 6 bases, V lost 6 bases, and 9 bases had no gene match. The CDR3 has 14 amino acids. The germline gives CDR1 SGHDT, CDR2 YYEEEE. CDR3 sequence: CASTVTGAGQPQHF. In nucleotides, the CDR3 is TGTGCCAGCACCGTTACAGGGGCGGGTCAGCCCCAGCATTTT.

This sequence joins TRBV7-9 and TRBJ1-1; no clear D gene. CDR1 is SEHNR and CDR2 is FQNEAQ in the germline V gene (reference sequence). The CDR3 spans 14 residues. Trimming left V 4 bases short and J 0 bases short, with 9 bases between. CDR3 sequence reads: CASSWEGVNTEAFF. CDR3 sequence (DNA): TGTGCCAGCAGCTGGGAAGGCGTGAACACTGAAGCTTTCTTT.

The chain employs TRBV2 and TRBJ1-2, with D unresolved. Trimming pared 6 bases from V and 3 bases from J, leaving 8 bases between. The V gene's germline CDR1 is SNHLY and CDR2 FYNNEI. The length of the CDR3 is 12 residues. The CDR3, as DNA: TGTGCCAGCAGCTCCAGAGACTATGGCTACACCTTC. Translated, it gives CASSSRDYGYTF.

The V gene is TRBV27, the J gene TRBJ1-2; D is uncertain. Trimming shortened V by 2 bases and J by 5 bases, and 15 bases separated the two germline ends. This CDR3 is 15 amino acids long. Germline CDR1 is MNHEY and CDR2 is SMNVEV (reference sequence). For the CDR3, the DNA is TGTGCCAGCAGTTTAGGGCCAGTAGGGCGATATGGCTACACCTTC. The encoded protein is CASSLGPVGRYGYTF.

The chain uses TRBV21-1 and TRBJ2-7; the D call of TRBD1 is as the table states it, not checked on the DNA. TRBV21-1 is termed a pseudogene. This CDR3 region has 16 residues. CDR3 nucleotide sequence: TGTGCCAGCAGCAAATTGGAAAAACAGGAGAAATACGAGCAGTACGTC. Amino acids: CASSKLEKQEKYEQYV.

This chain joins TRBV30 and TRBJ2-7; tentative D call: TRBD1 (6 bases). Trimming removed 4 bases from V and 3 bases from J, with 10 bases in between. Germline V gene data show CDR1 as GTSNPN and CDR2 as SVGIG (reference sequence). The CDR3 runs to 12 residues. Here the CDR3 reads CAWKGGNYEQYF. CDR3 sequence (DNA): TGTGCCTGGAAAGGGGGTAACTACGAGCAGTACTTC.